The 22 T cell receptor beta chains reported below all come from one sample, sequenced in a study of blood T cell repertoires in COVID-19. Repertoires were generated with immunoSEQ multiplex PCR, while TCRdb's copy carries only in-frame clones and drops some. The data show 220,000 or so clones, approximately 83% seen once. Sequenced material: peripheral blood. The receptors were gathered from a woman aged 30 to 39 who had recovered from COVID-19.

This chain uses TRBV6-6 with TRBJ2-1, with 8 positions matching TRBD2. The CDR3 has 14 amino acids. V was pared by 5 bases and J by 8 bases, with 8 bases of the junction left unmatched. The germline gives CDR1 MNHNY, CDR2 SVGAGI (reference sequence). Here the CDR3 DNA reads TGTGCCAGCAGTGTAGGACTAGCCGACGATGAGCAGTTCTTC. This translates into CASSVGLADDEQFF.

The table lists this clone with a count of one. The chain carries TRBV29-1 and TRBJ2-7; 7 bases map to TRBD2. The length of the CDR3 is 13 residues. From germline, CDR1 is SQVTM and CDR2 ANQGSEA. Trimming cost V 7 bases and J 4 bases; bases outside gene matches: 10. CDR3 coding DNA: TGCAGCGCGGTTAGTGGCGGGAGTTACGAGCAGTACTTC. Protein product: CSAVSGGSYEQYF.

Only one count was recorded for this clone. The chain couples TRBV5-5 to TRBJ2-7, with 7 bases matching TRBD2. Losses at the gene ends were 1 base for V and 7 bases for J; bases not matched to a gene: 5. The CDR3 length is 13 residues. Germline CDR1 SGHKS, CDR2 YYEKEE (reference sequence). The CDR3, as DNA: TGTGCCAGCAGCTTGCCCGGGAGGCGAGAGCAGTACTTC. Translated, it gives CASSLPGRREQYF.

The chain employs TRBV6-1 and TRBJ1-2; no reliable D call. This CDR3 is built from 13 residues. Germline assignment: CDR1 MNHNS and CDR2 SASEGT. V was trimmed by 0 bases and J by 7 bases, leaving 9 bases between them. The CDR3 sequence is CASSEATLGGYTF. The CDR3 DNA reads as TGTGCCAGCAGTGAAGCAACTCTTGGTGGCTACACCTTC.

CDR3 nucleotide sequence: TGTGCCAGCAGTCCGACAGGGGCAGGGGCTGGAAACACCATATATTTT. Translating it yields CASSPTGAGAGNTIYF. This chain links TRBV2 with TRBJ1-3; 8 bases align to TRBD1. The J segment lost 2 bases and the V segment lost 5 bases, leaving 8 bases of the junction unmatched. This CDR3 has 16 residues. CDR1 SNHLY and CDR2 FYNNEI come from the germline V gene. Together with reference TRBV2 and TRBJ1-3, the CDR3 gives the full variable domain: EPEVTQTPSHQVTQMGQEVILRCVPISNHLYFYWYRQILGQKVEFLVSFYNNEISEKSEIFDDQFSVERPDGSNFTLKIRSTKLEDSAMYFCASSPTGAGAGNTIYFGEGSWLTVV.

The gene calls are TRBV19 and TRBJ2-1; D is perhaps TRBD1 (6 bases). Trimming removed 3 bases from V and 6 bases from J, with 12 bases in between. The CDR3 extends over 14 amino acids. Germline CDR1 LNHDA, CDR2 SQIVND (reference sequence). The chain's CDR3 is CASSINSRGNEQFF. The CDR3 nucleotides read TGTGCCAGTAGTATTAATTCCAGGGGCAATGAGCAGTTCTTC. The whole variable domain, filled in from reference TRBV19 and TRBJ2-1, reads DGGITQSPKYLFRKEGQNVTLSCEQNLNHDAMYWYRQDPGQGLRLIYYSQIVNDFQKGDIAEGYSVSREKKESFPLTVTSAQKNPTAFYLCASSINSRGNEQFFGPGTRLTVL.

This chain joins TRBV28 and TRBJ2-6, with D hard to call. This CDR3 has 15 amino acids. V lost 8 bases to trimming and J lost 0 bases, with 11 bases between them. CDR1 and CDR2 from the germline V gene are MDHEN and SYDVKM. DNA for the CDR3: TGTGCCAGCCTTGGCGGAAGCTCTGGGGCCAACGTCCTGACTTTC. Amino acids: CASLGGSSGANVLTF. The full variable domain, in which reference TRBV28 and TRBJ2-6 provide the parts outside the CDR3, is DVKVTQSSRYLVKRTGEKVFLECVQDMDHENMFWYRQDPGLGLRLIYFSYDVKMKEKGDIPEGYSVSREKKERFSLILESASTNQTSMYLCASLGGSSGANVLTFGAGSRLTVL.

J is TRBJ1-1 and V is TRBV9; a possible D gene is TRBD1 (5 bases). CDR3 length equals 14 residues. V lost 6 bases, J lost 0 bases, and 12 bases lay in between. CDR1 is SGDLS and CDR2 is YYNGEE in the germline V gene. This CDR3 reads CASTVGGMNTEAFF. CDR3 DNA: TGTGCCAGCACCGTGGGGGGAATGAACACTGAAGCTTTCTTT. Filled out from reference TRBV9 and TRBJ1-1, the complete variable domain reads DSGVTQTPKHLITATGQRVTLRCSPRSGDLSVYWYQQSLDQGLQFLIQYYNGEERAKGNILERFSAQQFPDLHSELNLSSLELGDSALYFCASTVGGMNTEAFFGQGTRLTVV.

The gene calls are TRBV9 and TRBJ2-1; possible D gene TRBD1, 7 bases. V lost 0 bases to trimming and J lost 15 bases, with 19 bases between them. CDR1 and CDR2 (germline): SGDLS, YYNGEE. This CDR3 has 14 residues. Written as DNA, the CDR3 is TGTGCCAGCAGCGTAGATCCTGCAGGGGGGAATTGGTTCTTC. It is translated as CASSVDPAGGNWFF.

This clone was detected a few times. The CDR3 region is CASSMPLGGSTDTQYF. The CDR3 DNA sequence: TGTGCCAGTAGTATGCCCCTGGGAGGTTCCACAGATACGCAGTATTTT. This chain connects TRBV19 to TRBJ2-3; tentatively, D is TRBD2 (6 bases). Germline-derived CDR1 and CDR2 are LNHDA and SQIVND (reference sequence). This CDR3 region has 16 residues. V was pared by 3 bases and J by 2 bases, with 15 bases between.

The rearrangement joins TRBV13 to TRBJ2-7, with 7 bases matching TRBD1. Germline CDR1 and CDR2: PRHDT and FYEKMQ (reference sequence). This CDR3 has 15 residues. V gave up 3 bases and J gave up 3 bases; unmatched junction bases: 8. CDR3 coding DNA: TGTGCCAGCAGCTTTGGACAGGAGGAGATCTACGAGCAGTACTTC. It specifies CASSFGQEEIYEQYF.

The genes are TRBV14 and TRBJ2-3, with 10 bases identical to TRBD2. Trimming removed 1 base from V and 3 bases from J; junction bases left unmatched: 4. The CDR3 extends over 16 amino acids. Germline V gene sequence: CDR1 SGHDN, CDR2 FVKESK. CDR3 DNA: TGTGCCAGCAGCCAAGTTAGGACTAGCGGTACAGATACGCAGTATTTT. This translates into CASSQVRTSGTDTQYF.

In its sample, this clone was seen once. The chain has TRBV6-4 and TRBJ2-1; D is perhaps TRBD2 (6 bases). The CDR3 has 13 amino acids. Germline CDR1 is MRHNA and CDR2 is SNTAGT. V dropped 4 bases and J dropped 10 bases, with 14 bases sitting between them. For the CDR3, the DNA is TGTGCCAGCAGTGGTCAACCGGGAGCCGAGCAGTTCTTC. Its protein is CASSGQPGAEQFF.

This clone was recorded many times. The chain links TRBV19 to TRBJ2-5; D is unresolved. Germline assignment: CDR1 LNHDA and CDR2 SQIVND (reference sequence). This CDR3 is built from 14 residues. Trimming took off 1 base at V and 0 bases at J, with 6 bases between the two ends. The CDR3 DNA is TGTGCCAGTAGTATAGGAGGAAACCAAGAGACCCAGTACTTC. Its protein product is CASSIGGNQETQYF.

The rearrangement joins TRBV28 to TRBJ1-5, with TRBD1 identical over 10 bases. Germline V gives CDR1 MDHEN, CDR2 SYDVKM. V dropped 6 bases and J dropped 11; count of bases not matched to a gene: 13. This CDR3 has 15 residues. This CDR3 is CASSQGTGVLRAQHF. The CDR3 bases are TGTGCCAGCAGCCAAGGGACAGGGGTTCTGAGGGCCCAGCATTTT.

The count of this clone is one. V gene TRBV5-4 combines with J gene TRBJ2-4, with 12 nucleotides matching TRBD2. Germline loops: CDR1 SGHNT, CDR2 YYREEE (reference sequence). The CDR3 has 16 amino acids. V lost 4 bases to trimming and J lost 5 bases; unmatched junction nucleotides: 7. CDR3 coding DNA: TGTGCCAGCAGCCCAAGACTAGCGGGAGTCCAAAACATTCAGTACTTC. This gives the protein CASSPRLAGVQNIQYF.

This clone was seen only once. The chain employs TRBV28 and TRBJ1-5, with D possibly matching TRBD1 (6 bases). The germline CDR1 and CDR2 sequences are MDHEN and SYDVKM. This CDR3 spans 14 amino acids. V lost 3 bases to trimming and J lost 11 bases, with 17 bases between them. The CDR3 is CASSFLQGIISQHF. The CDR3 DNA is TGTGCCAGCAGTTTTTTACAGGGTATTATTTCCCAGCATTTT.

The rearrangement joins TRBV10-3 to TRBJ2-1, with D possibly matching TRBD2 (6 bases). V gave up 4 bases and J gave up 5 bases, with 9 bases separating them. CDR1 is ENHRY and CDR2 is SYGVKD in the germline V gene. The CDR3 runs 13 residues. The CDR3 loop reads CAISATRDNEQFF. The CDR3 DNA follows: TGTGCCATCAGTGCGACTAGAGACAATGAGCAGTTCTTC.

The rearrangement uses TRBV18 and TRBJ1-6; TRBD1 matches 7 bases. The germline CDR1 and CDR2 sequences are KGHSH and LQKENI. The CDR3 spans 13 residues. With 5 bases clipped from V and 7 bases from J, the junction kept 2 bases outside the gene matches. This CDR3 is CASSSGGNSPLHF. DNA for the CDR3: TGTGCCAGCTCATCAGGGGGGAATTCACCCCTCCACTTT.

The chain recombines TRBV24-1 with TRBJ2-3; the match to TRBD1 covers 9 bases. Trimming at V came to 12 bases and at J to 6 bases, leaving 6 bases not matched to a gene. The CDR3 sequence is 12 residues long. Germline V lookup: CDR1 KGHDR, CDR2 SFDVKD. The CDR3 reads CAVRTGDDTQYF. In DNA, the CDR3 is TGTGCCGTCAGGACAGGGGATGATACGCAGTATTTT.

This clone was detected once. Its ends do not fully match the called genes, so a read error is possible. The genes are TRBV18 and TRBJ2-7; weak D call: TRBD1 (5 bases). Looked up from germline, CDR1 is KGHSH and CDR2 is LQKENI. This CDR3 is 15 amino acids long. The CDR3 DNA reads as TGTGCCAGCTCTCGAAGCGAATGGGGCTCCCACGAGCAGTACTTC. Translated: CASSRSEWGSHEQYF.

The rearrangement joins TRBV5-5 to TRBJ2-3; 8 bases agree with TRBD2. CDR3 length: 16 amino acids. In germline, CDR1 is SGHKS, CDR2 YYEKEE (reference sequence). V lost 1 base to trimming and J lost 4 bases; unmatched junction nucleotides: 8. The CDR3 DNA is TGTGCCAGCAGCTTGAGGCGGGGGGTGAACTCAGATACGCAGTATTTT. This codes for CASSLRRGVNSDTQYF.